Each of the 16 T cell receptor beta chains below was sequenced from the same sample in a study of molecular identifiers for immune sequencing clone quantification. TCRdb analysed the PCR reads with MiXCR anew, one entry per CDR3 protein. There are 37,000 or so distinct CDR3 sequences in the sample; 20% to 25% occur only once, and 0.85% to 1% lies in the top ten. The sample consisted of naive CD8+ T cells from blood, with Jurkat cell RNA spiked in. The subset is: FACS-sorted CD8+CD4-CCR7+CD45RA+ naive T cells. The receptors here all came from a human donor in good health. Some libraries in this study had Jurkat cell RNA spiked in.

The chain joins TRBV19 to TRBJ2-7; 9 bases align to TRBD1. The CDR3 sequence is 14 residues long. With V trimmed by 1 base and J by 2 bases, 0 bases remained unmatched. Looked up from germline, CDR1 is LNHDA and CDR2 is SQIVND (reference sequence). CDR3 sequence (DNA): TGTGCCAGTAGTATAGGGACAGGGGCCTACGAGCAGTACTTC. Amino acids: CASSIGTGAYEQYF.

The table lists this clonotype with many counts. The chain couples TRBV28 to TRBJ2-7; D gene unclear. The CDR3 contains 14 residues. V was pared by 6 bases and J by 4 bases, with 16 bases between. CDR1 and CDR2 (germline): MDHEN, SYDVKM. DNA of the CDR3: TGTGCCAGCAGCCCCGAAAGGGCGCGGTACGAGCAGTACTTC. Encoded protein: CASSPERARYEQYF. Full variable domain (outside the CDR3, taken from reference TRBV28 and TRBJ2-7): DVKVTQSSRYLVKRTGEKVFLECVQDMDHENMFWYRQDPGLGLRLIYFSYDVKMKEKGDIPEGYSVSREKKERFSLILESASTNQTSMYLCASSPERARYEQYFGPGTRLTVT.

This clonotype was seen many times. J is TRBJ2-3 and V is TRBV6-6; the D is unclear. This CDR3 comprises 13 residues. Germline V CDR1 and CDR2: MNHNY, SVGAGI (reference sequence). The V and J ends lost 2 bases and 4 bases respectively, with 7 bases between them. The CDR3 region has the DNA TGTGCCAGCAGTTACCCGGGCTCAGATACGCAGTATTTT. Protein: CASSYPGSDTQYF.

This clonotype has ten or more counts. The chain recombines TRBV6-5 with TRBJ2-5; D could derive from TRBD1 or TRBD2 (5 bases each). Germline CDR1 and CDR2: MNHEY and SVGAGI. V lost 6 bases and J 5 bases, leaving 16 bases between the germline ends. CDR3 length: 14 residues. The CDR3 bases are TGTGCCAGCAGCACGGGACCGCGAGAGGAGACCCAGTACTTC. Translated, it gives CASSTGPREETQYF.

For this clonotype: A much larger clonotype is one base distant, so this may be a read error. The rearrangement joins TRBV28 to TRBJ2-5, with D maybe TRBD1 (6 bases). The germline V gene encodes CDR1 MDHEN and CDR2 SYDVKM. V was pared by 11 bases and J by 4 bases, with 29 bases between. The CDR3 sequence is 17 residues long. In DNA form, the CDR3 reads TGTGCCGGCCTACTCCACCGGGCAGGGGAGCGCCCAGAGACCCAGTACTTC. This translates into CAGLLHRAGERPETQYF.

This clonotype turned up a few times. Germline is not matched at one junction end, which may reflect a read error. The chain joins TRBV5-3 to TRBJ2-7; 9 bases are a match to TRBD1. TRBV5-3 is assigned to the ORF class and has an uncertain function. CDR3 length: 16 residues. The CDR3 DNA sequence: TGTGCCAGCAGCTTGGTATGGGGACAGGGAGTCCACGAGCAGTACTTC. Encoded protein: CASSLVWGQGVHEQYF.

For this clonotype: A clone one base away is much larger, so this may be a read error. The gene calls are TRBV7-9 and TRBJ2-3, with 9 bases that match TRBD2. Germline V gene sequence: CDR1 SEHNR, CDR2 FQNEAQ (reference sequence). V shed 0 bases and J 2 bases; nucleotides not matched to a gene: 6. The CDR3 runs to 17 residues. DNA of the CDR3: TGTGCCAGCAGCTTAGCGCGGGGGGGCGTAAACACAGATACGCAGTATTTT. It translates to CASSLARGGVNTDTQYF.

This chain links TRBV6-5 with TRBJ2-3; 9 bases fit TRBD2. Trimming removed 5 bases from V and 4 bases from J; junction bases left unmatched: 7. The germline V gene has CDR1 MNHEY and CDR2 SVGAGI. The CDR3 is 15 residues long. This CDR3 is CASSPRPSGADTQYF. CDR3 nucleotides: TGTGCCAGCAGTCCCCGGCCTAGCGGGGCAGATACGCAGTATTTT.

This clonotype was observed a handful of times. The chain links TRBV27 to TRBJ2-7; D is unclear. V lost 2 bases, J lost 1 base, and 6 bases lay in between. Germline values: CDR1 MNHEY, CDR2 SMNVEV (reference sequence). This CDR3 spans 13 amino acids. CDR3 bases: TGTGCCAGCAGTTTAGCGTTTTCCTACGAGCAGTACTTC. Translating it yields CASSLAFSYEQYF.

The sample holds many counts of this clonotype. This sequence joins TRBV27 and TRBJ2-3; no reliable D call. In germline, CDR1 is MNHEY, CDR2 SMNVEV (reference sequence). There are 16 residues in the CDR3. Trimming left V 3 bases short and J 4 bases short, with 17 bases between. CDR3 sequence reads: CASSLIGPLRADTQYF. CDR3 in DNA: TGTGCCAGCAGTTTGATAGGCCCCCTTAGGGCAGATACGCAGTATTTT.

The table lists this clonotype with many counts. The chain carries TRBV20-1 and TRBJ1-1; 10 bases are a match to TRBD1. V shed 3 bases and J 3 bases; nucleotides not matched to a gene: 7. This CDR3 region has 15 residues. From germline, CDR1 is DFQATT and CDR2 SNEGSKA (reference sequence). CDR3 in DNA: TGCAGTGCTAGGGATGACAGGGGGCGACACACTGAAGCTTTCTTT. Translation: CSARDDRGRHTEAFF.

This clonotype was found many times. This chain joins TRBV28 and TRBJ1-4; D uncertain. The CDR3 sequence is 12 residues long. V was trimmed by 5 bases and J by 14 bases, leaving 15 bases between them. Germline loops: CDR1 MDHEN, CDR2 SYDVKM. The DNA of the CDR3 is TGTGCCAGCAGTACCCCCGAGCAGTGGCTGTTTTTT. This gives the protein CASSTPEQWLFF.

This clonotype was seen many times. J is TRBJ2-1 and V is TRBV25-1; 7 bases are shared with TRBD1. CDR1 and CDR2 from the germline V gene are MGHDK and SYGVNS. V was clipped by 6 bases and J by 9 bases; unmatched bases: 11. This CDR3 spans 14 amino acids. The CDR3 DNA follows: TGTGCCAGCAGCACCCTCGAAGGGGGCGGTGAGCAGTTCTTC. As protein: CASSTLEGGGEQFF.

Many counts were recorded for this clonotype. The chain is built from TRBV12-5 and TRBJ2-5; D perhaps matches TRBD2 (6 bases). CDR3 length equals 15 residues. V shed 3 bases and J shed 3 bases, with 14 bases lying between them. Germline lookup yields CDR1 LGHNT and CDR2 FRNRAP. The CDR3 DNA is TGTGCTAGTGGTTTTACCGGGGGTTTGGAAGAGACCCAGTACTTC. It is translated as CASGFTGGLEETQYF.

This clonotype was seen a few times. The V and J genes are TRBV6-5 and TRBJ1-1; 10 bases agree with TRBD1. Germline V gives CDR1 MNHEY, CDR2 SVGAGI. V lost 5 bases and J lost 3; bases outside the gene matches: 6. This CDR3 region has 15 residues. CDR3 amino acids: CASSLGQGFDTEAFF. Written as DNA, the CDR3 is TGTGCCAGCAGTCTGGGACAGGGGTTCGACACTGAAGCTTTCTTT.

A remark on this clonotype: Being one base from a much bigger clone, this may be a read error. This chain connects TRBV20-1 to TRBJ2-7; 11 bases agree with TRBD2. This CDR3 region has 12 residues. Germline-derived CDR1 and CDR2 are DFQATT and SNEGSKA (reference sequence). The V segment lost 7 bases and the J segment 6 bases; nucleotides outside the gene matches: 5. The CDR3 region has the DNA TGCAGTGGTACTAGCGGGGGAGGCGAGCAGTACTTC. This translates into CSGTSGGGEQYF.